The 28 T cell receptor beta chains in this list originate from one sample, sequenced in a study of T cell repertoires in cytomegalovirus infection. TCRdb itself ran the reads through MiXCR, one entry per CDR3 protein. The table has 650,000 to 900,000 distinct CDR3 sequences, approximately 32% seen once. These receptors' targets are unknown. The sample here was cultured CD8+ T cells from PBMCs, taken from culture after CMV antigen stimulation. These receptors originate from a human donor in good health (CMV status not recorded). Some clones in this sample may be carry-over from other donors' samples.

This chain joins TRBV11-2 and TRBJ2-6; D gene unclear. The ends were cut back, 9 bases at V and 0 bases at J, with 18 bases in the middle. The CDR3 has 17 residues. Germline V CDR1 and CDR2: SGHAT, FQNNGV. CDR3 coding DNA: TGTGCCAGTCTACCACATTATGGTGACTCTGGGGCCAACGTCCTGACTTTC. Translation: CASLPHYGDSGANVLTF.

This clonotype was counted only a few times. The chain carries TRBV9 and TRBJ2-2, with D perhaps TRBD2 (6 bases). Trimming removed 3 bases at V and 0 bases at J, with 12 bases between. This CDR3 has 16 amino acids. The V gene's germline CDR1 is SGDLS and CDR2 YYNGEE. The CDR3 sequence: CASSAYGGPNTGELFF. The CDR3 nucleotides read TGTGCCAGCAGCGCGTACGGAGGGCCGAACACCGGGGAGCTGTTTTTT.

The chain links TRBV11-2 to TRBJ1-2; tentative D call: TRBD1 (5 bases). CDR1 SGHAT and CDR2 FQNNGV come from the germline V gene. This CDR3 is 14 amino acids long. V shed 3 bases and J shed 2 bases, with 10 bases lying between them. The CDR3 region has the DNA TGTGCCAGCAGCTTCCAGGACACGAACTATGGCTACACCTTC. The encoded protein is CASSFQDTNYGYTF.

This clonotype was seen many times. The CDR3 DNA reads TGTGCCAGCAAAGAGTTTAGCTCCTATAATTCACCCCTCCACTTT. It yields the protein CASKEFSSYNSPLHF. The rearrangement uses TRBV7-6 and TRBJ1-6; no reliable D call. Between the trimmed V and J ends, which lost 7 bases and 0 bases, there was a span of 10 bases. The CDR3 sequence is 15 residues long. In germline, CDR1 is SGHVS, CDR2 FNYEAQ.

In DNA, the CDR3 is TGCGCCAGCAGCCATGGACAGGGGGAAGAGACCCAGTACTTC. Translated: CASSHGQGEETQYF. The chain links TRBV4-1 to TRBJ2-5, with TRBD1 matching 10 bases. V dropped 3 bases and J dropped 3; count of bases not matched to a gene: 1. The length of the CDR3 is 14 residues. From germline, CDR1 is MGHRA and CDR2 YSYEKL.

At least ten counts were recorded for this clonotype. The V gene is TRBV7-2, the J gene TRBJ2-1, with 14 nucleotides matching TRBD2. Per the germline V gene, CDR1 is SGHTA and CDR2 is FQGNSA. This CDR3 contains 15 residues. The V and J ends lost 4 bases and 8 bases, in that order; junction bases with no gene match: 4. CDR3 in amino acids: CASSYGTSGGYEQFF. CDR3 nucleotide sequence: TGTGCCAGCAGCTACGGGACTAGCGGGGGCTATGAGCAGTTCTTC.

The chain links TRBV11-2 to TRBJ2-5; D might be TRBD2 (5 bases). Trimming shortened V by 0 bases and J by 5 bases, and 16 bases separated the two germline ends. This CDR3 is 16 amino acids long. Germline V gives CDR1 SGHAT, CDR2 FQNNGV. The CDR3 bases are TGTGCCAGCAGCTTAGATGAGTGGGAGCCGGTGGAGACCCAGTACTTC. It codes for CASSLDEWEPVETQYF.

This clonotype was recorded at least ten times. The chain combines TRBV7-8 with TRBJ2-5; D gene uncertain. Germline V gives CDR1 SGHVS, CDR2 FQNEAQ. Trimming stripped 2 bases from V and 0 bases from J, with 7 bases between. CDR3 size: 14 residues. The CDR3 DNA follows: TGTGCCAGCAGCTTATACAGCTACCAAGAGACCCAGTACTTC. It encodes CASSLYSYQETQYF.

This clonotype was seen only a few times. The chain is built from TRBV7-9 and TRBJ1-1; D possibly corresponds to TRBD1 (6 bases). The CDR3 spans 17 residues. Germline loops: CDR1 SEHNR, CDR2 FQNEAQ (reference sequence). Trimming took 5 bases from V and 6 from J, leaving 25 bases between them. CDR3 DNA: TGTGCCAGCAGCCAGTTCCTAACGCAGGGGACCAGCGCTGAAGCTTTCTTT. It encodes CASSQFLTQGTSAEAFF.

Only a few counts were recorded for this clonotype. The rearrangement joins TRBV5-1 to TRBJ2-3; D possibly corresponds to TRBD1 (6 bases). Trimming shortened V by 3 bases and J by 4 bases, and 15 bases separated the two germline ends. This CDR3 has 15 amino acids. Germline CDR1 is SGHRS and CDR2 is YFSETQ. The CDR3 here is CASSSGTQRADTQYF. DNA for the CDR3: TGCGCCAGCAGCTCCGGGACACAGAGGGCAGATACGCAGTATTTT.

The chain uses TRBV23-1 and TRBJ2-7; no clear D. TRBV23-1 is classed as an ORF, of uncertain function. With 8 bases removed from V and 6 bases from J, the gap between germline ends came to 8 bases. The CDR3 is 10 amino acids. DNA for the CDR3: TGCGCCAGCCGATCGAGCGAGCAGTACTTC. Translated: CASRSSEQYF.

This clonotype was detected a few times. CDR3 coding DNA: TGTGCCAGCAGTTACTTGGGGGGCGAGATAGATACGCAGTATTTT. This codes for CASSYLGGEIDTQYF. The chain joins TRBV6-6 to TRBJ2-3; D is tentatively TRBD1 or TRBD2 (6 bases each). Germline CDR1 MNHNY, CDR2 SVGAGI (reference sequence). Trimming pared 1 base from V and 5 bases from J, leaving 13 bases between. This CDR3 has 15 amino acids.

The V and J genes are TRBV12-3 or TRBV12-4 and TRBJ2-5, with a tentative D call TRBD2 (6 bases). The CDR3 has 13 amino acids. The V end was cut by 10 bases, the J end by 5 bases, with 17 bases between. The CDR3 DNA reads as TGTGCCAAAAGGACACGGGGGAGGGAGACCCAGTACTTC. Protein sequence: CAKRTRGRETQYF.

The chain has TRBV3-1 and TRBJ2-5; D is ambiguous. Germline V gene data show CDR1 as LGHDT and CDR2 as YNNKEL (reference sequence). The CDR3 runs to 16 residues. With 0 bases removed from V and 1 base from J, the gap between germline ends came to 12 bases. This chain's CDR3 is CASSQEGITLQETQYF. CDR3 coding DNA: TGTGCCAGCAGCCAAGAGGGGATTACTCTCCAAGAGACCCAGTACTTC.

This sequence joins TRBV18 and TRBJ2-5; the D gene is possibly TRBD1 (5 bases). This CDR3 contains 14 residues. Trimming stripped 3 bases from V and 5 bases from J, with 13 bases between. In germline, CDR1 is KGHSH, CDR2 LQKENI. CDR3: CASSPADSTETQYF. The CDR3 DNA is TGTGCCAGCTCACCGGCAGACAGTACGGAGACCCAGTACTTC. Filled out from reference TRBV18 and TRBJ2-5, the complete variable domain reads NAGVMQNPRHLVRRRGQEARLRCSPMKGHSHVYWYRQLPEEGLKFMVYLQKENIIDESGMPKERFSAEFPKEGPSILRIQQVVRGDSAAYFCASSPADSTETQYFGPGTRLLVL.

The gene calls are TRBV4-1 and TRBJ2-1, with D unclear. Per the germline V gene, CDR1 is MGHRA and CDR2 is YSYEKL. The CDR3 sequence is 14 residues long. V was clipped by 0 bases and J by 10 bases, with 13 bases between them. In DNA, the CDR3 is TGCGCCAGCAGCCAAGATGGGCCACTCCGGGAGCAGTTCTTC. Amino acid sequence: CASSQDGPLREQFF.

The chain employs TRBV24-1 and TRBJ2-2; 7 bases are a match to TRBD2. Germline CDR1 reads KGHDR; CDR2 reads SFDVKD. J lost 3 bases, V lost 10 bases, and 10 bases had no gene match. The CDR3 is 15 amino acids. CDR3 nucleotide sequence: TGTGCCACGGAGACTAGCAGGGTGGACACCGGGGAGCTGTTTTTT. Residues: CATETSRVDTGELFF.

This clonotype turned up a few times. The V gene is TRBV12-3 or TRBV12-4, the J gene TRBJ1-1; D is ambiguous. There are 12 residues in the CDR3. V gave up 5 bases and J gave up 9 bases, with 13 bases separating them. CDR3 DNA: TGTGCCAGCAGTACCCCCCGGGGAAAAGCTTTCTTT. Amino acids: CASSTPRGKAFF.

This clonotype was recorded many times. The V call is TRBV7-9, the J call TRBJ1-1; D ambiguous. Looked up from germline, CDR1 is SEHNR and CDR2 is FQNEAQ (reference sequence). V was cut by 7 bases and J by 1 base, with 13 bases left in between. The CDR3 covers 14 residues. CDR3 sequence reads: CASTAPRRNTEAFF. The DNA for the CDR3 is TGTGCCAGCACCGCCCCCAGGAGGAACACTGAAGCTTTCTTT.

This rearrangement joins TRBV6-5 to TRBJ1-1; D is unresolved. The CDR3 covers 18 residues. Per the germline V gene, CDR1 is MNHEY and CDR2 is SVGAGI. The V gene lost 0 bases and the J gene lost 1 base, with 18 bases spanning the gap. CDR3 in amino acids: CASSYSNKTGLGNTEAFF. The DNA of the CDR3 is TGTGCCAGCAGTTACTCGAATAAGACCGGGTTGGGGAACACTGAAGCTTTCTTT.

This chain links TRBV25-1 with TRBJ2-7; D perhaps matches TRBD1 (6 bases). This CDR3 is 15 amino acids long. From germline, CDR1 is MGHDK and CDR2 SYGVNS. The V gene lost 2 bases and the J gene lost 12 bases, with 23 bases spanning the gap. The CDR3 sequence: CASSEPRRTDRVWYF. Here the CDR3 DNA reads TGTGCCAGCAGTGAACCCCGACGGACAGATAGGGTTTGGTACTTC.

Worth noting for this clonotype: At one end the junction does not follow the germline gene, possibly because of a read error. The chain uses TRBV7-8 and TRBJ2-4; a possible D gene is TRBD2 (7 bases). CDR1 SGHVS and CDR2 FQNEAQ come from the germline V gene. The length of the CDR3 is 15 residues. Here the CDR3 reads CANSLGGGAKNIQYF. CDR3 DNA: TGTGCCAACAGCTTAGGGGGGGGGGCCAAAAACATTCAGTACTTC.

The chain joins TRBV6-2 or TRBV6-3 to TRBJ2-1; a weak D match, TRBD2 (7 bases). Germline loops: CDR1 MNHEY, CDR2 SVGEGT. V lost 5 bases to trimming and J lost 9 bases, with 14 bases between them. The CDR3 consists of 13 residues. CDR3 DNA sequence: TGTGCCAGCAGTGGGGGGGGCGGGAGTGAGCAGTTCTTC. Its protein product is CASSGGGGSEQFF.

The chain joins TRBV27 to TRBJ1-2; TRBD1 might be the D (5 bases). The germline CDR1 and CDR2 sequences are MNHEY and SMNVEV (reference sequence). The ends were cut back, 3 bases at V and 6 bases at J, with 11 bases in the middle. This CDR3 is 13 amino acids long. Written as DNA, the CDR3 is TGTGCCAGCAGTTTGATTCCGGGGGATGGCTACACCTTC. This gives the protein CASSLIPGDGYTF.

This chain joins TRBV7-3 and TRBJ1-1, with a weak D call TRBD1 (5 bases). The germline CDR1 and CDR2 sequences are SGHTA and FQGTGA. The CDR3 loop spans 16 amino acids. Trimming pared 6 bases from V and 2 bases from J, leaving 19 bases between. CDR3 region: CASSGVGHLGNTEAFF. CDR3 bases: TGTGCCAGCAGTGGGGTTGGACATCTCGGAAACACTGAAGCTTTCTTT.

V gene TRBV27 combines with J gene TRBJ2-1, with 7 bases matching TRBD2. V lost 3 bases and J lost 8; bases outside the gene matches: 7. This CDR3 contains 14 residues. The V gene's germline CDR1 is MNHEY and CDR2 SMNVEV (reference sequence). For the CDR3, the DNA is TGTGCCAGCAGTTTCGGACTAGTTGGCGATGAGCAGTTCTTC. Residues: CASSFGLVGDEQFF.

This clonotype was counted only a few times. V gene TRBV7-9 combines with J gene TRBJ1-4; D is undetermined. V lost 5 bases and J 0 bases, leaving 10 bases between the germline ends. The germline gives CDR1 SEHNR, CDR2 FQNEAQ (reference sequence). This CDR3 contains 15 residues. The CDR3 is CASSAPTATNEKLFF. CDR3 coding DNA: TGTGCCAGCAGCGCGCCGACTGCAACTAATGAAAAACTGTTTTTT.

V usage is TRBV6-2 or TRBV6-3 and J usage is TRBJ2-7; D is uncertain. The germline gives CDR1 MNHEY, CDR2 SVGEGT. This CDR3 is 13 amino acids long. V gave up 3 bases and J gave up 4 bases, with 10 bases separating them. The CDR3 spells CASSYGQLYEQYV. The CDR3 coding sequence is TGTGCCAGCAGTTATGGGCAGCTGTACGAGCAGTACGTC.